One and the same sample provided the 8 T cell receptor beta chains below, sequenced in a study of OX40 agonist ivuxolimab in advanced cancers. The method was the immunoSEQ multiplex PCR assay. TCRdb re-hosts the immuneACCESS table, in-frame sequences only. Its copies lack some clones; in the studies checked, an unresolved V gene accounts for under half of them, and the cause for the rest is not known. In this sample the table shows about 70,000 clones, around 80% of which occur a single time. The biggest ten clones account for 5% of the sample. Sequences were derived from CD4+ or CD8+ T cells sorted from blood, sampled in a trial of the OX40 agonist ivuxolimab. The receptor source for this set is an adult with an advanced solid tumor such as melanoma, head and neck, liver or kidney cancer.

This rearrangement joins TRBV5-4 to TRBJ2-1; D ambiguous. In germline, CDR1 is SGHNT, CDR2 YYREEE (reference sequence). V was clipped by 0 bases and J by 8 bases, with 15 bases between them. The CDR3 sequence is 15 residues long. The CDR3 region is CASSLAVTGEDEQFF. The DNA for the CDR3 is TGTGCCAGCAGCTTGGCAGTGACGGGTGAGGATGAGCAGTTCTTC. The full variable domain, its missing parts supplied by reference TRBV5-4 and TRBJ2-1, is ETGVTQSPTHLIKTRGQQVTLRCSSQSGHNTVSWYQQALGQGPQFIFQYYREEENGRGNFPPRFSGLQFPNYSSELNVNALELDDSALYLCASSLAVTGEDEQFFGPGTRLTVL.

The rearrangement links TRBV6-4 to TRBJ2-6; D unclear. Germline V gene data show CDR1 as MRHNA and CDR2 as SNTAGT. V lost 4 bases and J 2 bases, leaving 3 bases between the germline ends. The CDR3 covers 13 residues. This CDR3 reads CASSAPGANVLTF. CDR3 DNA sequence: TGTGCCAGCAGTGCCCCTGGGGCCAACGTCCTGACTTTC.

The chain recombines TRBV5-4 with TRBJ2-3; D not resolved. Germline-derived CDR1 and CDR2 are SGHNT and YYREEE (reference sequence). This CDR3 is 14 amino acids long. V was pared by 4 bases and J by 0 bases, with 9 bases between. CDR3 DNA: TGTGCCAGCAGCCTTATGGGTAGCACAGATACGCAGTATTTT. Its translation is CASSLMGSTDTQYF.

This chain uses TRBV28 with TRBJ1-2, with D possibly being TRBD1 (5 bases). CDR3 size: 12 residues. V dropped 5 bases and J dropped 8 bases, with 12 bases sitting between them. Germline values: CDR1 MDHEN, CDR2 SYDVKM. CDR3 in DNA: TGTGCCAGCAGTCGGACATCGGAGGGCTACACCTTC. Protein product: CASSRTSEGYTF.

This clone appeared once. The sample has other DNA sequences that encode this CDR3 too. The rearrangement joins TRBV20-1 to TRBJ2-7; D is undetermined. The germline V gene has CDR1 DFQATT and CDR2 SNEGSKA (reference sequence). Trimming shortened V by 6 bases and J by 4 bases, and 10 bases separated the two germline ends. The CDR3 loop spans 11 amino acids. The CDR3 DNA reads TGCAGTGCCCGAGGCGGTTACGAGCAGTACTTC. Translation: CSARGGYEQYF.

The V call is TRBV11-2, the J call TRBJ1-1, with no clear D. The V end lost 1 base, the J end lost 4 bases, and 7 bases lay between the germline ends. Germline V gene data show CDR1 as SGHAT and CDR2 as FQNNGV. This CDR3 spans 13 amino acids. CDR3 nucleotide sequence: TGTGCCAGCAGCTTAGTCCAGACCACTGAAGCTTTCTTT. Amino acid sequence: CASSLVQTTEAFF. The variable domain in full, with the rest retrieved from reference TRBV11-2 and TRBJ1-1, is EAGVAQSPRYKIIEKRQSVAFWCNPISGHATLYWYQQILGQGPKLLIQFQNNGVVDDSQLPKDRFSAERLKGVDSTLKIQPAKLEDSAVYLCASSLVQTTEAFFGQGTRLTVV.

The chain combines TRBV4-1 with TRBJ2-7; D possibly matches TRBD1 or TRBD2 (5 bases each). This CDR3 has 17 residues. Trimming left V 1 base short and J 3 bases short, with 19 bases between. Germline CDR1 is MGHRA and CDR2 is YSYEKL. The CDR3 sequence: CASSQATSGRAIYEQYF. The CDR3 region has the DNA TGCGCCAGCAGCCAAGCCACTTCGGGACGGGCTATCTACGAGCAGTACTTC.

The chain has TRBV19 and TRBJ2-2; 14 bases agree with TRBD2. This CDR3 region has 19 residues. Germline loops: CDR1 LNHDA, CDR2 SQIVND (reference sequence). J lost 0 bases, V lost 5 bases, and 8 bases had no gene match. The CDR3 loop reads CASSPLKGLAGANTGELFF. CDR3 nucleotide sequence: TGTGCCAGTAGTCCATTAAAGGGACTAGCGGGGGCGAACACCGGGGAGCTGTTTTTT.